Below are 17 T cell receptor beta chains sequenced from a single sample in a study of T-cell reconstitution after alpha-beta-depleted transplantation in children. Preparation of the TCRbeta library used unique molecular identifiers. A single record per CDR3 protein comes from TCRdb applying MiXCR to the PCR reads. The sample holds roughly 590,000 distinct CDR3 sequences; over 15% are singletons and the top ten take 0.8% to 1.1%. The source material was PBMCs from the stem cell graft donor, sampled from the stem cell graft. These receptors were taken from a human donor who donated a stem cell graft to a child with acute myeloid leukemia.

The CDR3 here is CASRSSDSYEQYF. CDR3 DNA sequence: TGTGCCAGCAGATCTAGCGACTCCTACGAGCAGTACTTC. This sequence joins TRBV25-1 and TRBJ2-7; the D gene is possibly TRBD2 (6 bases). The CDR3 has 13 residues. The germline V and J ends were trimmed by 6 bases and 0 bases, with 9 bases remaining between them. Germline loops: CDR1 MGHDK, CDR2 SYGVNS.

This clonotype turned up a few times. This chain uses TRBV10-3 with TRBJ1-1; D uncertain. The CDR3 is 12 residues long. The germline V gene has CDR1 ENHRY and CDR2 SYGVKD. The V gene lost 8 bases and the J gene lost 8 bases, with 15 bases spanning the gap. In DNA, the CDR3 is TGTGCCATCGGGGTGGGGTACAAAGAAGCTTTCTTT. Translated, it gives CAIGVGYKEAFF.

This clonotype was counted between two and nine times. V usage is TRBV20-1 and J usage is TRBJ2-5; possibly TRBD2 for D (7 bases). Deletions cut 2 bases from V and 1 base from J, with 11 bases between. Germline values: CDR1 DFQATT, CDR2 SNEGSKA (reference sequence). The CDR3 is 14 residues long. The CDR3 here is CSARRGGAQETQYF. The CDR3 DNA reads as TGCAGTGCTAGAAGAGGGGGGGCCCAAGAGACCCAGTACTTC.

The J gene is TRBJ2-3, the V gene TRBV30, with D uncertain. Trimming removed 3 bases from V and 2 bases from J, with 12 bases in between. The CDR3 loop spans 14 amino acids. CDR1 and CDR2 from the germline V gene are GTSNPN and SVGIG (reference sequence). CDR3 coding DNA: TGTGCCTGGAGACGAGGCCCCTTCACAGATACGCAGTATTTT. Its protein product is CAWRRGPFTDTQYF.

This clonotype was counted ten times or more. V gene TRBV20-1 combines with J gene TRBJ2-3, with D uncertain. The germline CDR1 and CDR2 sequences are DFQATT and SNEGSKA (reference sequence). With 0 bases removed from V and 3 bases from J, the gap between germline ends came to 10 bases. CDR3 length: 14 amino acids. Written as DNA, the CDR3 is TGCAGTGCTAGAGAAGGAGTGGGTACAGATACGCAGTATTTT. Amino acid sequence: CSAREGVGTDTQYF.

Worth noting for this clonotype: This may be a read error, as it is one base from a much larger clone. The chain couples TRBV2 to TRBJ2-1, with TRBD2 identical over 13 bases. This CDR3 contains 18 residues. Germline CDR1 is SNHLY and CDR2 is FYNNEI. The DNA of the CDR3 is TGTACCAGCAGTTTAGGGGGACTAGCGGGGAGCTCCTACAATGAGCAGTTCTTC. Its protein product is CTSSLGGLAGSSYNEQFF.

This clonotype was seen repeatedly, ten times or more. The chain has TRBV6-1 and TRBJ2-1; TRBD1 agrees at 9 bases. The CDR3 totals 14 residues. The V gene's germline CDR1 is MNHNS and CDR2 SASEGT. CDR3 protein: CALGTGTQYNEQFF. CDR3 in DNA: TGTGCTTTAGGGACAGGGACACAGTACAATGAGCAGTTCTTC.

This clonotype was counted between two and nine times. This rearrangement joins TRBV5-1 to TRBJ2-1, with 8 bases that match TRBD2. With V trimmed by 0 bases and J by 8 bases, 7 bases remained unmatched. This CDR3 has 15 residues. Germline V CDR1 and CDR2: SGHRS, YFSETQ. In DNA, the CDR3 is TGCGCCAGCAGCTTGGCCGGGGGGGCCTCAGATGAGCAGTTCTTC. Translation: CASSLAGGASDEQFF.

This clonotype was recorded a few times. The gene calls are TRBV27 and TRBJ2-5; 9 bases are a match to TRBD2. Germline lookup yields CDR1 MNHEY and CDR2 SMNVEV (reference sequence). The CDR3 is 14 amino acids. V shed 6 bases, J shed 4 bases, and the junction held 6 bases outside the gene matches. This CDR3 reads CASSGTSKVETQYF. CDR3 bases: TGTGCCAGCAGCGGGACTAGCAAGGTAGAGACCCAGTACTTC.

This chain joins TRBV7-9 and TRBJ2-2; D remains unclear. CDR3 size: 15 residues. The germline CDR1 and CDR2 sequences are SEHNR and FQNEAQ (reference sequence). Trimming removed 2 bases from V and 4 bases from J, with 11 bases in between. CDR3 loop: CASSLLAASTGELFF. DNA of the CDR3: TGTGCCAGCAGCTTATTGGCAGCAAGCACCGGGGAGCTGTTTTTT.

The chain carries TRBV2 and TRBJ1-6; D call uncertain. The CDR3 is 14 residues long. With 5 bases removed from V and 8 bases from J, the gap between germline ends came to 13 bases. Germline assignment: CDR1 SNHLY and CDR2 FYNNEI. The CDR3 sequence is CASSPEGADSPLHF. The DNA for the CDR3 is TGTGCCAGCAGTCCAGAGGGTGCGGATTCACCCCTCCACTTT.

This clonotype has at least ten counts. The V gene is TRBV20-1, the J gene TRBJ2-2; tentative D call: TRBD1 (5 bases). Germline V CDR1 and CDR2: DFQATT, SNEGSKA (reference sequence). Trimming pared 6 bases from V and 3 bases from J, leaving 8 bases between. This CDR3 spans 12 amino acids. CDR3 in amino acids: CSASGYTGELFF. The CDR3 DNA is TGCAGTGCGTCAGGGTACACCGGGGAGCTGTTTTTT.

This clonotype was detected only a few times. V is TRBV3-1 and J is TRBJ2-6; no clear D gene. This CDR3 is 15 amino acids long. CDR1 is LGHDT, CDR2 YNNKEL, per germline (reference sequence). The V end was cut by 0 bases, the J end by 0 bases, with 3 bases between. CDR3 bases: TGTGCCAGCAGCCAAGATTTCTCTGGGGCCAACGTCCTGACTTTC. This sequence encodes CASSQDFSGANVLTF.

At least ten counts were recorded for this clonotype. CDR3 region: CASSDSYNEQFF. Written as DNA, the CDR3 is TGCGCCAGCAGTGATAGTTACAATGAGCAGTTCTTC. This chain uses TRBV10-2 with TRBJ2-1; D is uncertain. Germline V CDR1 and CDR2: WSHSY, SAAADI. The germline V and J ends were trimmed by 3 bases and 4 bases, with 4 bases remaining between them. There are 12 residues in the CDR3.

The V call is TRBV5-5, the J call TRBJ2-5; D is ambiguous. Trimming took off 2 bases at V and 3 bases at J, with 14 bases between the two ends. The germline V gene has CDR1 SGHKS and CDR2 YYEKEE (reference sequence). This CDR3 has 15 residues. The DNA for the CDR3 is TGTGCCAGCAGCTTCACGGGCCTGTCTGAAGAGACCCAGTACTTC. Amino acids: CASSFTGLSEETQYF.

The sample holds many counts of this clonotype. The gene calls are TRBV7-8 and TRBJ1-1, with D perhaps TRBD1 (6 bases). V was shortened by 5 bases and J by 1 base, with 17 bases between the two germline ends. From germline, CDR1 is SGHVS and CDR2 FQNEAQ. The CDR3 sequence is 16 residues long. The CDR3 DNA sequence: TGTGCCAGCAGCCCGAGACAGGCGGTCTCGAACACTGAAGCTTTCTTT. This translates into CASSPRQAVSNTEAFF.

The chain combines TRBV27 with TRBJ1-5; D unresolved. The CDR3 loop spans 13 amino acids. With 2 bases removed from V and 7 bases from J, the gap between germline ends came to 9 bases. CDR1 is MNHEY, CDR2 SMNVEV, per germline (reference sequence). CDR3 DNA: TGTGCCAGCAGTTTAGGGGTGGAGCAGCCCCAGCATTTT. This gives the protein CASSLGVEQPQHF.